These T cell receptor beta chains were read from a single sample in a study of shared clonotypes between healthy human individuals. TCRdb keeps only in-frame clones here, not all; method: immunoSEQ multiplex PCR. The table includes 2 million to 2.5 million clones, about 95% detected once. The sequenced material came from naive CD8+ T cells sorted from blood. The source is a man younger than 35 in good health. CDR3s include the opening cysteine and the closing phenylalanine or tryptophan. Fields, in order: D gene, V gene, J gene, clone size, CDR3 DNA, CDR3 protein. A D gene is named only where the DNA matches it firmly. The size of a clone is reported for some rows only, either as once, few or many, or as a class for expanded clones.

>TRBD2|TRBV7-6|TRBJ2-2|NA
TGTGCCAGCAGCCCCTTCGAGCGGGAGCGGTTTCCCGGGGAGCTGTTTTTT
CASSPFERERFPGELFF
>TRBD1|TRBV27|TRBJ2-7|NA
TGTGCCAGCAGTTTAAGGGACAGGGGTTACGAGCAGTACTTC
CASSLRDRGYEQYF
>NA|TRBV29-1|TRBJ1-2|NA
TGCAGCGCGGACGGGGGACACGACATCTATGGCTACACCTTC
CSADGGHDIYGYTF
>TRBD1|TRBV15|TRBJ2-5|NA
TGTGCCACCAGCACCGGGACAGGGGATCAAGAGACCCAGTACTTC
CATSTGTGDQETQYF
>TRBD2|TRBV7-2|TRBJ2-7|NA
TGTGCCAGCAGCTTAGGGACTAGCGGGAACGAGCAGTACTTC
CASSLGTSGNEQYF
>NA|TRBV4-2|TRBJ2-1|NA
TGTGCCAGCAGCCAAAGGGACATCCATACCTACAATGAGCAGTTCTTC
CASSQRDIHTYNEQFF
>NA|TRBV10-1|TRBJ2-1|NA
TGCGCCAGCAGTGATTCAGTAAACAATGAGCAGTTCTTC
CASSDSVNNEQFF
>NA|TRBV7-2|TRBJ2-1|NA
TGTGCCAGCAGCCGGGCAGGGGCTAGGGACAATGAGCAGTTCTTC
CASSRAGARDNEQFF
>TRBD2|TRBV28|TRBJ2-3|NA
TGTGCCAGCAGGCCTAGCGGGGCCGACACAGATACGCAGTATTTT
CASRPSGADTDTQYF
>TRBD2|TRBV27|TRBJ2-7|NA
TGTGCCAGCAGTTTCGGACTAGCGGGAGGGGCATCCTACGAGCAGTACTTC
CASSFGLAGGASYEQYF
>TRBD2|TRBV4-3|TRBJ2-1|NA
TGCGCCAGCAGCCAAGATCTTTCTAGCGGCTACAATGAGCAGTTCTTC
CASSQDLSSGYNEQFF
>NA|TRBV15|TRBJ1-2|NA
TGTGCCACCAGAGTGGGCCCGGGAATGGGGTATGGCTACACCTTC
CATRVGPGMGYGYTF
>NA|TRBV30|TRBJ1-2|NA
TGTCAGGGACTGCTAACTAATCGCTACACCTTC
CQGLLTNRYTF
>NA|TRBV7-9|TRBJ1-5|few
TGTGCCAGCAGCTTAGCGCTCGGGCAATTCAATCAGCCCCAGCATTTT
CASSLALGQFNQPQHF
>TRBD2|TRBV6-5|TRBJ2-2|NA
TGTGCCAGCAGTTACAGCGGGGTGACCGGGGAGCTGTTTTTT
CASSYSGVTGELFF
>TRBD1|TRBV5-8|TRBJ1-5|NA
TGTGCCAGCAGCCTGGGACAGGGATCGGGCAATCAGCCCCAGCATTTT
CASSLGQGSGNQPQHF
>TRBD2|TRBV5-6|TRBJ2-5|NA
TGTGCCAGCAGCCAAGGACTAGCGGGAACCTGGGAGACCCAGTACTTC
CASSQGLAGTWETQYF
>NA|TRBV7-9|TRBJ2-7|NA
TGTGCCAGCAGCTTACAGGGGTCGCCTTACGAGCAGTACTTC
CASSLQGSPYEQYF
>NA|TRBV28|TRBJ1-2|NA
TGTGCCAGCAGTTTGACAGTGAGGGATGGCTACACCTTC
CASSLTVRDGYTF
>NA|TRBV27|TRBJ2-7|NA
TGTGCCAGCAGACTGCTAGGAGGGTTCGAGCAGTACTTC
CASRLLGGFEQYF
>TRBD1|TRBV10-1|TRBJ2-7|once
TGCGCCAGCTCCGGGACAGAGGCCTCTGCCTACGAGCAGTACTTC
CASSGTEASAYEQYF
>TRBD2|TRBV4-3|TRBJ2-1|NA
TGCGCCAGCAGCCAGGAAGGACTAGCGGGAGAAGGATCCTACAATGAGCAGTTCTTC
CASSQEGLAGEGSYNEQFF
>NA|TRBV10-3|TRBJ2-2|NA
TGCGCCATCTTTAGCGGGGAGCTGTTTTTT
CAIFSGELFF
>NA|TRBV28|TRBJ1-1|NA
TGTGCCAGCAGTTTTGGACGGTTGAACACTGAAGCTTTCTTT
CASSFGRLNTEAFF
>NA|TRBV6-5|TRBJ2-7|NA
TGTGCCAGCAGTTACACGACAGGCGCCGACGAGCAGTACTTC
CASSYTTGADEQYF
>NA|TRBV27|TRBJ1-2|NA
TGTGCCAGCAGTTCCATGGGGCAGGGGTCAAACTATGGCTACACCTTC
CASSSMGQGSNYGYTF
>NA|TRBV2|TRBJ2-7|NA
TGTGCCAGCAGTGAGTCGGGAGAGCAGTACTTC
CASSESGEQYF
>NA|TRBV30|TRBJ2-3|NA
TGTGCCTGGAGTGTTGGGTGGGAAGCCACAGATACGCAGTATTTT
CAWSVGWEATDTQYF
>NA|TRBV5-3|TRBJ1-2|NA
TGTGCCAGAAGCGGCAACCGAGAGGACTATGGCTACACCTTC
CARSGNREDYGYTF
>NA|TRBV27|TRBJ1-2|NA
TGTGCCAGCAGTGAAAGAAGGACGGCGAACTATGGCTACACCTTC
CASSERRTANYGYTF
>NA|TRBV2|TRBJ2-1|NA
TGTGCCAGCAGCCTGGGTGAGCAGTTCTTC
CASSLGEQFF
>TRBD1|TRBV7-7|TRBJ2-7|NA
TGTGCTAGCAGCTTAGGGGACAGCTCTGGCGAGCAGTACTTC
CASSLGDSSGEQYF
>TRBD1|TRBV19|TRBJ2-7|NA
TGTGCCAGTAGTAACGACAGGGCCTCCTACGAGCAGTACTTC
CASSNDRASYEQYF
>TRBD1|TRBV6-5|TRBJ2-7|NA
TGTGCCAGCAGTAACTGGGGGACAGGGGGATTTTACGAGCAGTACTTC
CASSNWGTGGFYEQYF
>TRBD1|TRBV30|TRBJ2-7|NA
TGTGCCTGGACCCCACGGTGGGGACAGATCACCTACGAGCAGTACTTC
CAWTPRWGQITYEQYF
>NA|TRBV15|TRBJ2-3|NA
TGTTCCGTCGAAGAGGTCGGTACAGATACGCAGTATTTT
CSVEEVGTDTQYF
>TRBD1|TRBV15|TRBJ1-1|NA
TGTGCCACCAGCAGGGAGACAGGGATGGGCACTGAAGCTTTCTTT
CATSRETGMGTEAFF
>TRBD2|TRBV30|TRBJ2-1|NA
TGTGCCTGGAGTACGGGACTACCATACAATGAGCTGTTCTTC
CAWSTGLPYNELFF
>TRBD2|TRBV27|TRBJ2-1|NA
TGTGCCAGCTACGGGCTAGCGGGAAGGAGTGAGCAGTTCTTC
CASYGLAGRSEQFF
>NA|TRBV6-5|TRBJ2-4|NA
TGTGCCAGCAGTTACTCGTCCGGGGCGGACATTCAGTACTTC
CASSYSSGADIQYF
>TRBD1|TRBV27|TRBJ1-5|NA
TGTGCCAGCAGTTTACCCAGGGGGGTTATAACGTTTAGCAATCAGCCCCAGCATTTT
CASSLPRGVITFSNQPQHF
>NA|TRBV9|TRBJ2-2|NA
TGTGCCAGCAGCATAAACACCGGGGAGCTGTTTTTT
CASSINTGELFF
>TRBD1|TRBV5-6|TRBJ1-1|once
TGTGCCAGCAGCTTGGGGGACAGTACTAGTGCTTTCTTT
CASSLGDSTSAFF
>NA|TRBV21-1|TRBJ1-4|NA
TGTGCCAGCAGCAAAGCCCTCAGACGGTCGGGTGAAAAACTGTTTTTT
CASSKALRRSGEKLFF
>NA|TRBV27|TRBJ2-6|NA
TGTGCCAGCAGTCATCCTGGGGCCAACGTCCTGACTTTC
CASSHPGANVLTF
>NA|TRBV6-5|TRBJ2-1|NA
TGTGCCAGCAGTTACGCCCTCTTAAGCGAGGTGGCTGAGCAGTTCTTC
CASSYALLSEVAEQFF
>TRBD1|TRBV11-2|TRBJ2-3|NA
TGTGCCAGCAGCTTAGACCTAGATTACAGGGGGCTATACACAGATACGCAGTATTTT
CASSLDLDYRGLYTDTQYF